This TCR beta chain was recorded in a study of T cell responses to AZD1222 COVID-19 vaccine. Data came from immunoSEQ multiplex PCR; TCRdb stores just in-frame clones and leaves some out. The sample consists of around 71,000 clones, roughly 80% of them appearing once. Worth noting for this clone: What it binds is unknown.

Study results and caveats: In the spike-specific TCR repertoire, nearly half reportedly target unmutated variant regions.

The V end lost 8 bases, the J end lost 3 bases, and 13 bases lay between the germline ends. Per germline, CDR1 MDHEN and CDR2 SYDVKM. The CDR3 spans 14 residues. Pooling covered second doses at about 4 or about 12 weeks. This chain links TRBV28 with TRBJ1-4; TRBD1 is a possible D gene (5 bases). The source of this sequence is an adult who received the AZD1222 COVID-19 vaccine. The sequencing used peripheral blood, collected 28 days after the second AZD1222 dose. Here the CDR3 reads CASDGGRSNEKLFF. The CDR3 nucleotides read TGTGCCAGCGACGGGGGGAGGTCTAATGAAAAACTGTTTTTT. The full variable domain, completed using reference TRBV28 and TRBJ1-4, is DVKVTQSSRYLVKRTGEKVFLECVQDMDHENMFWYRQDPGLGLRLIYFSYDVKMKEKGDIPEGYSVSREKKERFSLILESASTNQTSMYLCASDGGRSNEKLFFGSGTQLSVL.